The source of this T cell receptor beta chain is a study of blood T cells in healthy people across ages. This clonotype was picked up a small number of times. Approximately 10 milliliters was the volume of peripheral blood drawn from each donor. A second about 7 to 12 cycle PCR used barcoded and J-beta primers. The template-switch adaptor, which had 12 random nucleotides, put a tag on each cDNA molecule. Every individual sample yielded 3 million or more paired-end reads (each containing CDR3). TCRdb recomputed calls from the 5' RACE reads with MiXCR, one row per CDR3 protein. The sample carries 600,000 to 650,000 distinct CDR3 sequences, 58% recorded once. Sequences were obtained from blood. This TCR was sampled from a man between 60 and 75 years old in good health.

The chain's CDR3 is CASSQDRKPFGETQYF. Written as DNA, the CDR3 is TGCGCCAGCAGCCAAGATCGGAAGCCCTTCGGGGAGACCCAGTACTTC. V usage is TRBV4-1 and J usage is TRBJ2-5; D gene ambiguous. Germline CDR1 reads MGHRA; CDR2 reads YSYEKL. V was cut by 0 bases and J by 5 bases, with 16 bases left in between. The CDR3 totals 16 residues.